Presented here are 18 T cell receptor beta chains from one specimen sequenced in a study of T cell responses to AZD1222 COVID-19 vaccine. Using immunoSEQ multiplex PCR, the repertoire was profiled, and TCRdb retains in-frame clones only, with some absent. The sample includes about 130,000 clones, 80% to 95% seen only once; the top ten take 0.85% to 1.3%. The material was peripheral blood, obtained 28 days after the second AZD1222 dose. The receptors derive from an adult who received the AZD1222 COVID-19 vaccine.

This clone was seen only once. The chain couples TRBV11-1 to TRBJ2-5; 8 positions match TRBD1. The V gene's germline CDR1 is SGHAT and CDR2 FQDESV (reference sequence). The CDR3 is 15 residues long. The V segment lost 3 bases and the J segment 2 bases; nucleotides outside the gene matches: 5. CDR3 in DNA: TGTGCCAGCAGCTTGGGACAGGCGAAACAAGAGACCCAGTACTTC. Encoded protein: CASSLGQAKQETQYF.

A few counts support this clone. V gene TRBV13 combines with J gene TRBJ1-4; D not resolved. The V and J ends lost 5 bases and 2 bases respectively, with 9 bases between them. There are 14 residues in the CDR3. The germline V gene encodes CDR1 PRHDT and CDR2 FYEKMQ (reference sequence). The CDR3 reads CASSRGRTNEKLFF. The CDR3, as DNA: TGTGCCAGCAGCCGCGGACGGACTAATGAAAAACTGTTTTTT.

The rearrangement joins TRBV29-1 to TRBJ1-1, with unresolved D. Trimming removed 4 bases at V and 3 bases at J, with 12 bases between. Germline lookup yields CDR1 SQVTM and CDR2 ANQGSEA. This CDR3 spans 13 amino acids. The CDR3 protein is CSVGRAEDTEAFF. As DNA, the CDR3 is TGCAGCGTTGGGAGGGCAGAGGACACTGAAGCTTTCTTT.

The count of this clone is one. The chain employs TRBV6-6 and TRBJ1-5; 8 bases agree with TRBD1. Germline assignment: CDR1 MNHNY and CDR2 SVGAGI (reference sequence). The CDR3 has 14 amino acids. V lost 6 bases and J lost 3; bases outside the gene matches: 4. CDR3 DNA: TGTGCCAGCAGCTTGGGACAGGACAATCAGCCCCAGCATTTT. As protein: CASSLGQDNQPQHF.

The V and J genes are TRBV7-9 and TRBJ1-2, with D unclear. The CDR3 is 11 amino acids. V lost 2 bases, J lost 3 bases, and 1 base lay in between. Per the germline V gene, CDR1 is SEHNR and CDR2 is FQNEAQ (reference sequence). The CDR3 loop reads CASSLHYGYTF. The CDR3, as DNA: TGTGCCAGCAGCTTACACTATGGCTACACCTTC.

This sequence joins TRBV30 and TRBJ1-5, with D perhaps matching TRBD1 (5 bases). In germline, CDR1 is GTSNPN, CDR2 SVGIG (reference sequence). V was shortened by 2 bases and J by 6 bases, with 14 bases between the two germline ends. This CDR3 is 14 amino acids long. The CDR3 is CAWSWAGNFQPQHF. The CDR3, as DNA: TGTGCCTGGAGTTGGGCAGGGAATTTTCAGCCCCAGCATTTT.

The chain uses TRBV7-9 and TRBJ2-3; D not resolved. The CDR3 contains 16 residues. Germline CDR1 is SEHNR and CDR2 is FQNEAQ (reference sequence). Trimming cost V 5 bases and J 2 bases, with 17 bases left between them. The CDR3 loop is CASSRPRDTFTDTQYF. The CDR3 nucleotides are TGTGCCAGCAGCCGACCTCGAGACACCTTCACAGATACGCAGTATTTT.

The CDR3 DNA reads as TGTGCCAGCAGCCGAGATTTTACAGATACGCAGTATTTT. This sequence encodes CASSRDFTDTQYF. The V gene is TRBV4-2, the J gene TRBJ2-3; D is unclear. This CDR3 region has 13 residues. Trimming removed 4 bases at V and 3 bases at J, with 8 bases between. Germline V lookup: CDR1 LGHNA, CDR2 YNFKEQ.

In its sample, this clone was seen once. This rearrangement joins TRBV2 to TRBJ1-5; unclear D gene. CDR1 SNHLY and CDR2 FYNNEI come from the germline V gene. Trimming took 4 bases from V and 3 from J, leaving 7 bases between them. CDR3 size: 13 residues. Here the CDR3 DNA reads TGTGCCAGCAGTGGTCAGCTCAATCAGCCCCAGCATTTT. Translated: CASSGQLNQPQHF.

The V call is TRBV30, the J call TRBJ1-5; no firm D call. Per germline, CDR1 GTSNPN and CDR2 SVGIG (reference sequence). This CDR3 contains 14 residues. V shed 2 bases and J shed 0 bases, with 8 bases lying between them. As DNA, the CDR3 is TGTGCCTGGAGTTCCCTCTATAGCAATCAGCCCCAGCATTTT. Amino acids: CAWSSLYSNQPQHF.

The CDR3 reads CAWRVPSTDTQYF. Here the CDR3 DNA reads TGTGCCTGGAGGGTCCCAAGCACAGATACGCAGTATTTT. The rearrangement links TRBV30 to TRBJ2-3, with D uncertain. The germline V and J ends were trimmed by 3 bases and 0 bases, with 7 bases remaining between them. Germline V gives CDR1 GTSNPN, CDR2 SVGIG (reference sequence). CDR3 length equals 13 residues.

The CDR3: CAWSVQKTQYF. DNA for the CDR3: TGTGCCTGGAGTGTACAGAAGACCCAGTACTTC. This chain links TRBV30 with TRBJ2-5; the D is unclear. Germline CDR1 reads GTSNPN; CDR2 reads SVGIG (reference sequence). V shed 0 bases and J shed 6 bases, with 5 bases lying between them. The CDR3 is 11 amino acids.

Notes on this clone: Other DNA sequences in this sample translate to the same CDR3. This chain uses TRBV6-5 with TRBJ1-4; D ambiguous. CDR1 MNHEY and CDR2 SVGAGI come from the germline V gene. V lost 0 bases and J 8 bases, leaving 4 bases between the germline ends. CDR3 size: 12 residues. The CDR3, as DNA: TGTGCCAGCAGTTACTCGGGAGAAAAACTGTTTTTT. Translated: CASSYSGEKLFF.

Here the CDR3 reads CASSPHRGGGDTQYF. The CDR3 coding sequence is TGTGCCAGCAGTCCCCACAGGGGTGGAGGAGATACGCAGTATTTT. The genes are TRBV28 and TRBJ2-3; TRBD1 agrees at 7 bases. Germline loops: CDR1 MDHEN, CDR2 SYDVKM. This CDR3 is built from 15 residues. The junction had 10 bases not matched to a gene; V was cut back by 5 bases and J by 5 bases.

The V call is TRBV7-2, the J call TRBJ1-2; D not certain. Trimming took off 2 bases at V and 5 bases at J, with 6 bases between the two ends. The CDR3 consists of 12 residues. Germline V gene sequence: CDR1 SGHTA, CDR2 FQGNSA. CDR3 sequence: CASSLYQYGYTF. The CDR3 DNA reads as TGTGCCAGCAGCTTATACCAATATGGCTACACCTTC.

The chain is built from TRBV7-9 and TRBJ1-6; weak D call: TRBD1 (6 bases). The CDR3 extends over 14 amino acids. V was trimmed by 7 bases and J by 13 bases, leaving 20 bases between them. CDR1 SEHNR and CDR2 FQNEAQ come from the germline V gene (reference sequence). CDR3 nucleotides: TGTGCCAGCACCCAATCGGGGGGCGCGTCGCCCCTCCACTTT. Its protein is CASTQSGGASPLHF.

The chain recombines TRBV19 with TRBJ1-1; 7 bases match TRBD1. CDR3 length: 15 residues. Germline assignment: CDR1 LNHDA and CDR2 SQIVND (reference sequence). V trimming: 11 bases; J trimming: 0 bases; junction bases outside the gene matches: 12. CDR3 DNA sequence: TGTGCCGTTAGGGACAGCGCCTATTTGAACACTGAAGCTTTCTTT. The encoded protein is CAVRDSAYLNTEAFF.

CDR3 region: CASSYSGDRVSPLHF. The CDR3, as DNA: TGTGCCAGCAGTTACTCAGGGGACAGGGTCTCACCCCTCCACTTT. The chain links TRBV6-5 to TRBJ1-6; TRBD1 matches 9 bases. Germline V gene data show CDR1 as MNHEY and CDR2 as SVGAGI. The CDR3 extends over 15 amino acids. V was pared by 0 bases and J by 10 bases, with 4 bases of the junction left unmatched.